These 19 T cell receptor beta chains came from one sample sequenced in a study of T cell changes during pregnancy in multiple sclerosis. The table came from immunoSEQ multiplex PCR; TCRdb's copy has only in-frame clones and leaves some out. The repertoire holds tens of thousands of clones, around 90% seen once, with over 7.5% in the top ten. The source was peripheral blood, collected after pregnancy. The receptor source for this set is a female donor in good health, enrolled as a control in a pregnancy study.

The rearrangement links TRBV30 to TRBJ1-5; D is possibly TRBD1 (5 bases). Germline loops: CDR1 GTSNPN, CDR2 SVGIG (reference sequence). Trimming removed 0 bases at V and 11 bases at J, with 14 bases between. CDR3 length equals 13 residues. The CDR3 DNA follows: TGTGCCTGGAGTGTAATGGGGGGAAAGACCCAGCATTTT. It is translated as CAWSVMGGKTQHF.

The chain has TRBV30 and TRBJ1-6; TRBD1 agrees at 8 bases. Germline V gene sequence: CDR1 GTSNPN, CDR2 SVGIG (reference sequence). This CDR3 has 15 residues. V gave up 0 bases and J gave up 11 bases; unmatched junction bases: 9. In nucleotides, the CDR3 is TGTGCCTGGAGTGTACTCATGACAGGGGATCCACCCCTCCACTTT. Its protein is CAWSVLMTGDPPLHF.

This chain connects TRBV20-1 to TRBJ2-2; TRBD2 might be the D (5 bases). This CDR3 contains 11 residues. From germline, CDR1 is DFQATT and CDR2 SNEGSKA (reference sequence). For the CDR3, the DNA is TGCAGGGGGAGCAGCACCGGGGAGCTGTTTTTT. It is translated as CRGSSTGELFF.

This clone was found once. V usage is TRBV5-6 and J usage is TRBJ1-4; D uncertain. The CDR3 has 14 amino acids. V was trimmed by 0 bases and J by 6 bases, leaving 9 bases between them. The germline CDR1 and CDR2 sequences are SGHDT and YYEEEE. CDR3 coding DNA: TGTGCCAGCAGCTTGGATCTCCGGGATGAAAAACTGTTTTTT. Translated, it gives CASSLDLRDEKLFF.

This clone was seen repeatedly, ten times or more. This rearrangement joins TRBV19 to TRBJ1-1; TRBD1 is a possible D gene (6 bases). Trimming pared 5 bases from V and 3 bases from J, leaving 16 bases between. CDR3 length: 15 amino acids. Germline assignment: CDR1 LNHDA and CDR2 SQIVND (reference sequence). The chain's CDR3 is CASSPRGGAYTEAFF. CDR3 DNA sequence: TGTGCCAGTAGTCCTCGAGGGGGGGCGTACACTGAAGCTTTCTTT.

The V gene is TRBV6-1, the J gene TRBJ1-1, with 8 bases aligning to TRBD1. Per the germline V gene, CDR1 is MNHNS and CDR2 is SASEGT. The J segment lost 1 base and the V segment lost 7 bases, leaving 5 bases of the junction unmatched. CDR3 length: 14 residues. DNA for the CDR3: TGTGCCAGCATCCCAGGGACAGGGAACACTGAAGCTTTCTTT. This sequence encodes CASIPGTGNTEAFF.

This clone has more than one count but fewer than ten. The genes are TRBV14 and TRBJ1-1, with D possibly matching TRBD1 (5 bases). The CDR3 totals 15 residues. Germline CDR1 and CDR2: SGHDN and FVKESK. Trimming stripped 7 bases from V and 0 bases from J, with 15 bases between. The CDR3 DNA reads as TGTGCCAGCAAGGGTCTGACAGACATGAACACTGAAGCTTTCTTT. It encodes CASKGLTDMNTEAFF.

The CDR3 bases are TGTGCCTGGAGTGTACGTCTAGGGGTTTCGTACGAGCAGTACTTC. Amino acid sequence: CAWSVRLGVSYEQYF. The chain combines TRBV30 with TRBJ2-7; possibly TRBD1 for D (5 bases). Trimming took 0 bases from V and 4 from J, leaving 16 bases between them. The germline V gene has CDR1 GTSNPN and CDR2 SVGIG (reference sequence). This CDR3 is 15 amino acids long.

The chain couples TRBV5-4 to TRBJ2-5, with 8 nucleotides matching TRBD2. Unmatched junction bases numbered 8, after V lost 4 bases and J lost 0 bases. CDR3 length: 16 amino acids. The germline gives CDR1 SGHNT, CDR2 YYREEE (reference sequence). The CDR3 is CASSPKLADYQETQYF. In DNA form, the CDR3 reads TGTGCCAGCAGCCCAAAACTAGCGGATTACCAAGAGACCCAGTACTTC.

The genes are TRBV10-3 and TRBJ2-1; 10 nucleotides match TRBD1. CDR3 size: 13 residues. Unmatched junction bases numbered 3, after V lost 5 bases and J lost 8 bases. From germline, CDR1 is ENHRY and CDR2 SYGVKD. The CDR3 DNA follows: TGTGCCATCAGTAAGACAGGGGGCTATGAGCAGTTCTTC. Its protein is CAISKTGGYEQFF.

V gene TRBV5-4 combines with J gene TRBJ2-3; TRBD2 aligns across 8 bases. Trimming took 3 bases from V and 0 from J; bases not matched to a gene: 12. Germline V gives CDR1 SGHNT, CDR2 YYREEE (reference sequence). The CDR3 totals 18 residues. The CDR3 spells CASSWPRGAGDSTDTQYF. As DNA, the CDR3 is TGTGCCAGCAGCTGGCCTCGGGGAGCGGGGGATAGCACAGATACGCAGTATTTT.

This chain links TRBV27 with TRBJ2-5, with 8 bases aligning to TRBD2. CDR3 length equals 15 residues. The ends lost 6 bases at V and 4 bases at J; junction bases unmatched: 10. Looked up from germline, CDR1 is MNHEY and CDR2 is SMNVEV (reference sequence). CDR3 nucleotides: TGTGCCAGCAGGCTGAGCGGGAGATACGGAGAGACCCAGTACTTC. It codes for CASRLSGRYGETQYF.

The chain joins TRBV27 to TRBJ2-1; TRBD1 agrees at 7 bases. V lost 6 bases to trimming and J lost 2 bases; unmatched junction nucleotides: 4. Germline V lookup: CDR1 MNHEY, CDR2 SMNVEV (reference sequence). The CDR3 is 14 residues long. Written as DNA, the CDR3 is TGTGCCAGCAGGACCGGGACAGCCTACAATGAGCAGTTCTTC. It yields the protein CASRTGTAYNEQFF.

This clone came up once. The same CDR3 can be traced to other DNA sequences in this sample. The genes are TRBV5-6 and TRBJ1-5, with unresolved D. Trimming pared 0 bases from V and 4 bases from J, leaving 5 bases between. CDR1 and CDR2 from the germline V gene are SGHDT and YYEEEE. The CDR3 runs to 13 residues. In DNA, the CDR3 is TGTGCCAGCAGCTTGGCCGGTAATCAGCCCCAGCATTTT. The encoded protein is CASSLAGNQPQHF.

This clone was detected only once. The gene calls are TRBV11-2 and TRBJ1-1; 10 positions agree with TRBD1. Germline V gene lookup returns CDR1 SGHAT and CDR2 FQNNGV. The J segment lost 8 bases and the V segment lost 6 bases, leaving 9 bases of the junction unmatched. This CDR3 contains 14 residues. The chain's CDR3 is CASRDGTGDGEAFF. CDR3 nucleotide sequence: TGTGCCAGCAGGGACGGGACAGGGGATGGAGAAGCTTTCTTT.

J is TRBJ1-1 and V is TRBV18; 8 bases match TRBD1. The CDR3 spans 14 residues. Germline lookup yields CDR1 KGHSH and CDR2 LQKENI. V was clipped by 5 bases and J by 4 bases; unmatched bases: 6. CDR3 nucleotides: TGTGCCAGCTCATGGGGCGACAGGGGCACTGAAGCTTTCTTT. Translating gives CASSWGDRGTEAFF.

The CDR3 DNA sequence: TGCGCCAGCAGCTTGGTGACAGGGGGAACCTCCTACGAGCAGTACTTC. Protein sequence: CASSLVTGGTSYEQYF. The genes are TRBV5-1 and TRBJ2-7; 9 bases map to TRBD1. The junction had 4 bases not matched to a gene; V was cut back by 0 bases and J by 0 bases. CDR3 size: 16 residues. The germline V gene has CDR1 SGHRS and CDR2 YFSETQ. Using reference TRBV5-1 and TRBJ2-7 for the parts outside the CDR3, the full variable domain is KAGVTQTPRYLIKTRGQQVTLSCSPISGHRSVSWYQQTPGQGLQFLFEYFSETQRNKGNFPGRFSGRQFSNSRSEMNVSTLELGDSALYLCASSLVTGGTSYEQYFGPGTRLTVT.

The rearrangement uses TRBV29-1 and TRBJ1-2; the match to TRBD1 covers 7 bases. Germline values: CDR1 SQVTM, CDR2 ANQGSEA. CDR3 size: 11 residues. J was trimmed by 4 bases and V by 7 bases; bases with no gene match: 3. The CDR3 sequence: CSDRQGYGYTF. The DNA for the CDR3 is TGCAGCGACCGACAGGGCTATGGCTACACCTTC.

The chain has TRBV19 and TRBJ2-5, with D perhaps matching TRBD2 (5 bases). The length of the CDR3 is 13 residues. V was cut by 1 base and J by 5 bases, with 8 bases left in between. Germline V gene data show CDR1 as LNHDA and CDR2 as SQIVND (reference sequence). The CDR3 loop is CASSIALGETQYF. In DNA form, the CDR3 reads TGTGCCAGTAGTATAGCACTAGGCGAGACCCAGTACTTC.